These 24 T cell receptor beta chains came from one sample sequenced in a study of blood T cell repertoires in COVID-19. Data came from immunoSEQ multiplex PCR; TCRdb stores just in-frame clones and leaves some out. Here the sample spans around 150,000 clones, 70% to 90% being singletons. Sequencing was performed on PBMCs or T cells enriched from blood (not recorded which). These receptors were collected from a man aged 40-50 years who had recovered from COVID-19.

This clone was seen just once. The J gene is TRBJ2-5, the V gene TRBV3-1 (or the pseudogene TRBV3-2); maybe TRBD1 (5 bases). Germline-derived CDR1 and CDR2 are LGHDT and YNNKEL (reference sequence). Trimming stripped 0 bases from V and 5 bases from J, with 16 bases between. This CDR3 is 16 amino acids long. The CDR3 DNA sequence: TGTGCCAGCAGCCAAGACGCCGGCAGGGCGGAGGAGACCCAGTACTTC. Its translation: CASSQDAGRAEETQYF.

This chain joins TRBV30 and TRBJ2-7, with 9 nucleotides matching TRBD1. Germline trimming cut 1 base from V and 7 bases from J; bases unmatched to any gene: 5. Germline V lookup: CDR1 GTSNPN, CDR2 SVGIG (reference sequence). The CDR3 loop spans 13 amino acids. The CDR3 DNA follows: TGTGCCTGGAGTGGAACAGGGGGCAGGGAGCAGTACTTC. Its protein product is CAWSGTGGREQYF.

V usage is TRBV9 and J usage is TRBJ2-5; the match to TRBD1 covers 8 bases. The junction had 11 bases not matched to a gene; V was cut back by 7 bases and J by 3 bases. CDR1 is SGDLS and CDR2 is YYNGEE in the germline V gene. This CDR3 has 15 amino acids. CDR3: CASGDIPGGEETQYF. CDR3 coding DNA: TGTGCCAGCGGGGACATCCCAGGGGGCGAAGAGACCCAGTACTTC.

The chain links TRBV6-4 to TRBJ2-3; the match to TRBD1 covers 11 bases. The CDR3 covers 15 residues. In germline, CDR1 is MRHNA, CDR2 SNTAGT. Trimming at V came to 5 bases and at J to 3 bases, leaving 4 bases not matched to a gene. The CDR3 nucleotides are TGTGCCAGCAGTCCCGGGACAGGGGGAACAGATACGCAGTATTTT. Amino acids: CASSPGTGGTDTQYF.

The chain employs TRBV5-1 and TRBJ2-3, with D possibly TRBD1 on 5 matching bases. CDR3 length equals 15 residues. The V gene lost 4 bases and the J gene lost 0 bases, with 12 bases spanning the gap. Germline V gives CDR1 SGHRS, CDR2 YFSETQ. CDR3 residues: CASSRDRLSTDTQYF. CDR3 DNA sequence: TGCGCCAGCAGCCGTGACAGACTTAGCACAGATACGCAGTATTTT.

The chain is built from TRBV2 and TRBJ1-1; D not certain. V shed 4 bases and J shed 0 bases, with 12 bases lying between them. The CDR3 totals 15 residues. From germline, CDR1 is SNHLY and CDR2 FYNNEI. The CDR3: CASSARTAMNTEAFF. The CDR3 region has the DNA TGTGCCAGCAGTGCCCGCACAGCCATGAACACTGAAGCTTTCTTT.

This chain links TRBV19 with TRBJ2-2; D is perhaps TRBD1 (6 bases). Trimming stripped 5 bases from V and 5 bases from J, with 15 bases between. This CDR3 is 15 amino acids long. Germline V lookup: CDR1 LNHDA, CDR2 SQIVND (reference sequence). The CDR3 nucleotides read TGTGCCAGTAGTTCCCAAGGGGGAAGGACCGGGGAGCTGTTTTTT. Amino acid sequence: CASSSQGGRTGELFF.

CDR3 coding DNA: TGTGCCAGCAGCGCCATAGCGGGCGAGCAGTTCTTC. It translates to CASSAIAGEQFF. This chain joins TRBV9 and TRBJ2-1; 7 bases map to TRBD2. Trimming cost V 3 bases and J 10 bases; bases outside gene matches: 4. Germline V gene lookup returns CDR1 SGDLS and CDR2 YYNGEE. This CDR3 region has 12 residues.

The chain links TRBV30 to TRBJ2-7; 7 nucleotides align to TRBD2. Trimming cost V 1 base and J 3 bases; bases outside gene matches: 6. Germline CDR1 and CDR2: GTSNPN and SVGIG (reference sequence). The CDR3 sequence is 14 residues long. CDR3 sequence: CAWSEGGSVYEQYV. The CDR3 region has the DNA TGTGCCTGGAGTGAGGGAGGGTCTGTCTACGAGCAGTACGTC.

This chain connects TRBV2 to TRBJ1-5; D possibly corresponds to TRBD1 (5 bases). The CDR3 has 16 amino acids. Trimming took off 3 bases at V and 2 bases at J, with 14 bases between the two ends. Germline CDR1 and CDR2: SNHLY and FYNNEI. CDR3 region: CASSDGGWGGNQPQHF. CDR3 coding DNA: TGTGCCAGCAGTGATGGGGGGTGGGGAGGCAATCAGCCCCAGCATTTT.

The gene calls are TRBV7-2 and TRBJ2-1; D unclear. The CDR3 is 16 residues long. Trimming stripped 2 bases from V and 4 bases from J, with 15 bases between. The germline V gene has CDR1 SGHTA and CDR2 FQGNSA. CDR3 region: CASSLSSAAIYNEQFF. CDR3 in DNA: TGTGCCAGCAGCTTAAGTTCCGCGGCGATATACAATGAGCAGTTCTTC.

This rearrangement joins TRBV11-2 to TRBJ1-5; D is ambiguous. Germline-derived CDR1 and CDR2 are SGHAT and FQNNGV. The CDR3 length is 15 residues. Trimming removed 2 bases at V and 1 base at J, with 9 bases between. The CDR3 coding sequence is TGTGCCAGCAGCTTAACCGGGATCAGCAATCAGCCCCAGCATTTT. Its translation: CASSLTGISNQPQHF.

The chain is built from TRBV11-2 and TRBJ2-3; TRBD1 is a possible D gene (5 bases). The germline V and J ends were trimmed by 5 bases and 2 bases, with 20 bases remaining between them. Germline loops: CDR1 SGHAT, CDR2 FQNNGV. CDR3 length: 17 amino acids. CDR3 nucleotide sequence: TGTGCCAGCAGCCCTAATCCGAACAGGAAATTCACAGATACGCAGTATTTT. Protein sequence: CASSPNPNRKFTDTQYF. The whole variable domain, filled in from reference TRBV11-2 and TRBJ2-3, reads EAGVAQSPRYKIIEKRQSVAFWCNPISGHATLYWYQQILGQGPKLLIQFQNNGVVDDSQLPKDRFSAERLKGVDSTLKIQPAKLEDSAVYLCASSPNPNRKFTDTQYFGPGTRLTVL.

CDR3 in amino acids: CASLGSASGGYTF. The CDR3 DNA sequence: TGTGCCAGCCTAGGCTCTGCCAGCGGTGGCTACACCTTC. The chain combines TRBV2 with TRBJ1-2; D not certain. This CDR3 has 13 amino acids. CDR1 and CDR2 from the germline V gene are SNHLY and FYNNEI. V dropped 8 bases and J dropped 7 bases, with 17 bases sitting between them.

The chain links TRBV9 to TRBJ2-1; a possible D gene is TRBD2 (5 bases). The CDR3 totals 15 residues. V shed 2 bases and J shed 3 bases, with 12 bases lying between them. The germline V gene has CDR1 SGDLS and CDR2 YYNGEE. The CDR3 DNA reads TGTGCCAGCAGCGTTGGAGCGGCACTCTACAATGAGCAGTTCTTC. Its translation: CASSVGAALYNEQFF.

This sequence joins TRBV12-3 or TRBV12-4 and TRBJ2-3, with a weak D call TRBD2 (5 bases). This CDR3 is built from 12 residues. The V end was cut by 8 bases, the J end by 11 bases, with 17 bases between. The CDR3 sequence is CASSKDSPGQYF. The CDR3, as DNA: TGTGCCAGCTCGAAGGACTCCCCGGGGCAGTATTTT.

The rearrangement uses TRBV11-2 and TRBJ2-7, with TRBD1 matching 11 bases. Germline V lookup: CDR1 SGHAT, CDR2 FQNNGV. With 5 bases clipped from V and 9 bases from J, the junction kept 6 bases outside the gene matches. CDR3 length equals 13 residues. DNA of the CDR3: TGTGCCAGCAGCCTCGGACAGGGGGCTGGGCAGTACGTC. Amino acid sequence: CASSLGQGAGQYV.

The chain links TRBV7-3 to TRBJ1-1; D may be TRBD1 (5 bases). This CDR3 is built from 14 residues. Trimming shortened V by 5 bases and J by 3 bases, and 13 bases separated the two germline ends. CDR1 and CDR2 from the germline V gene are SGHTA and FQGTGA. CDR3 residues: CASSGAQGYTEAFF. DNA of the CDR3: TGTGCCAGCAGCGGGGCCCAGGGTTACACTGAAGCTTTCTTT.

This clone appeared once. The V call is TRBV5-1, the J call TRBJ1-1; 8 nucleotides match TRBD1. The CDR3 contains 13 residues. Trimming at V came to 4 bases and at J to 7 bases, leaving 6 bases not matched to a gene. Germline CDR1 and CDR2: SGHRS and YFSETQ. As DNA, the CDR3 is TGCGCCAGCAGCGGAGGGACAGGTGTTGAAGCTTTCTTT. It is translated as CASSGGTGVEAFF.

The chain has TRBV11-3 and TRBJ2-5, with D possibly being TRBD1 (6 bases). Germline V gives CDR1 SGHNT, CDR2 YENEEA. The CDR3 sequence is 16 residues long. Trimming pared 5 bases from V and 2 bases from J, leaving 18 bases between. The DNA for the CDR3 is TGTGCCAGCAGCCTGAACCACGGGACACTGCAAGAGACCCAGTACTTC. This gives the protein CASSLNHGTLQETQYF.

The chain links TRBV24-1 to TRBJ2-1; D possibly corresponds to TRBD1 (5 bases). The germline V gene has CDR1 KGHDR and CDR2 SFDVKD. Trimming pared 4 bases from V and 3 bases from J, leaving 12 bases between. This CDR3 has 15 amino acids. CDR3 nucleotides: TGTGCCACCAGTGACTTGGCGACAGTCTACAATGAGCAGTTCTTC. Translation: CATSDLATVYNEQFF.

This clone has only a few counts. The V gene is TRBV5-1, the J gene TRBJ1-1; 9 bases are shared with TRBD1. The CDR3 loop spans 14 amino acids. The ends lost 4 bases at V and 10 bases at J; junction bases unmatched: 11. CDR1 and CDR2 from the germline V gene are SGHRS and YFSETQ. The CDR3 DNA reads TGCGCCAGCAGCGTGGGACAGGGTAGGGAAGTAGCTTTCTTT. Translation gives CASSVGQGREVAFF.

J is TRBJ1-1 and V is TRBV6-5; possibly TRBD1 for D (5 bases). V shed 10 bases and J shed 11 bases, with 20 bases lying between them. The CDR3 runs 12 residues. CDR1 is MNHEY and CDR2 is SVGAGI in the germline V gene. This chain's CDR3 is CATKIDRGRAFF. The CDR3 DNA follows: TGTGCCACCAAAATAGACCGGGGGAGGGCTTTCTTT.

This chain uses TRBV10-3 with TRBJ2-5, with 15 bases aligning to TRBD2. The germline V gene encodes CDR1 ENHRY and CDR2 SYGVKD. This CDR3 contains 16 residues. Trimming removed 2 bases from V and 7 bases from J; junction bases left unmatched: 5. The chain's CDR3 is CAISERTSGGAGTQYF. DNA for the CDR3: TGTGCCATCAGTGAGAGGACTAGCGGGGGGGCTGGGACCCAGTACTTC.